The entry below gives a single T cell receptor (beta chain) sequence along with its context. The germline gives CDR1 MNHNS, CDR2 SASEGT. This CDR3 is 11 amino acids long. Deletions cut 7 bases from V and 7 bases from J, with 11 bases between. This sample is drawn from a study of T cell changes during pregnancy in multiple sclerosis. Only in-frame clones appear in the TCRdb table, and some are missing; sequencing was by immunoSEQ multiplex PCR. Altogether 55,000 to 65,000 clones are present, about 94% being singletons, with the ten largest covering roughly 2.6%. Sequencing was performed on CD8+ T cells from peripheral blood mononuclear cells, taken in the third trimester of pregnancy. This chain links TRBV6-1 with TRBJ2-7; D remains unclear. The source is a female donor with multiple sclerosis, enrolled in a pregnancy study. The CDR3 protein is CASNQAGEQYF. CDR3 sequence (DNA): TGTGCCAGCAACCAAGCTGGTGAGCAGTACTTC.